The 21 T cell receptor beta chains in this list originate from one sample, sequenced in a study of cytomegalovirus exposure and HLA in healthy donors. PCR used 60 Vbeta primers and 13 Jbeta primers. Assay used: immunoSEQ multiplex PCR; TCRdb lists only in-frame clones, some missing. The table lists about 120,000 clones, around 77% of them singletons, with around 15% in the top ten. The sequencing sample was made of PBMCs. The receptors derive from a man in his forties or fifties in good health and CMV-seropositive.

V is TRBV28 and J is TRBJ2-2, with 8 positions matching TRBD1. J lost 7 bases, V lost 8 bases, and 12 bases had no gene match. In germline, CDR1 is MDHEN, CDR2 SYDVKM. This CDR3 contains 15 residues. CDR3 bases: TGTGCCAGCCGTTACCCAGGGGGCCGGGGCGGGGAGCTGTTTTTT. Translation: CASRYPGGRGGELFF.

This clone has just a few counts. The V call is TRBV27, the J call TRBJ2-1, with D unresolved. CDR1 is MNHEY, CDR2 SMNVEV, per germline (reference sequence). The CDR3 totals 15 residues. The V end lost 0 bases, the J end lost 6 bases, and 12 bases lay between the germline ends. The CDR3 loop reads CASSLSRYEINEQFF. CDR3 nucleotide sequence: TGTGCCAGCAGTTTATCGCGATACGAGATCAATGAGCAGTTCTTC.

This chain uses TRBV10-1 with TRBJ2-3, with D perhaps matching TRBD2 (6 bases). V gave up 3 bases and J gave up 2 bases, with 12 bases separating them. This CDR3 comprises 15 residues. Germline CDR1 reads WNHNN; CDR2 reads SYGVQD (reference sequence). The CDR3 spells CASSDAGISTDTQYF. CDR3 sequence (DNA): TGCGCCAGCAGTGATGCGGGGATTTCCACAGATACGCAGTATTTT.

V and J are TRBV20-1 and TRBJ2-1, with D possibly matching TRBD1 (5 bases). The germline V gene encodes CDR1 DFQATT and CDR2 SNEGSKA (reference sequence). CDR3 length: 11 amino acids. V dropped 3 bases and J dropped 8 bases, with 8 bases sitting between them. CDR3 region: CSASRGDEQFF. The DNA of the CDR3 is TGCAGTGCTAGTAGGGGTGATGAGCAGTTCTTC.

V is TRBV19 and J is TRBJ1-1; 8 nucleotides line up with TRBD1. This CDR3 region has 16 residues. J was trimmed by 6 bases and V by 4 bases; bases with no gene match: 13. Germline V lookup: CDR1 LNHDA, CDR2 SQIVND (reference sequence). CDR3 in DNA: TGTGCCAGTAGTAGACGACAGGGGAGTAAGCTTCCTGAAGCTTTCTTT. Translating gives CASSRRQGSKLPEAFF. The variable domain in full, with the rest retrieved from reference TRBV19 and TRBJ1-1, is DGGITQSPKYLFRKEGQNVTLSCEQNLNHDAMYWYRQDPGQGLRLIYYSQIVNDFQKGDIAEGYSVSREKKESFPLTVTSAQKNPTAFYLCASSRRQGSKLPEAFFGQGTRLTVV.

The V and J genes are TRBV27 and TRBJ2-7; 7 positions agree with TRBD1. The J segment lost 3 bases and the V segment lost 6 bases, leaving 5 bases of the junction unmatched. Germline V gives CDR1 MNHEY, CDR2 SMNVEV (reference sequence). The CDR3 loop spans 13 amino acids. DNA of the CDR3: TGTGCCAGCAGGAGGGGACAGTTCTACGAGCAGTACTTC. Its translation: CASRRGQFYEQYF.

DNA for the CDR3: TGCGCCAGCAGCTTCTTAGCGGGAGCCACCTACGAGCAGTACTTC. It codes for CASSFLAGATYEQYF. The V call is TRBV5-1, the J call TRBJ2-7; the match to TRBD2 covers 9 bases. CDR3 length equals 15 residues. The J segment lost 2 bases and the V segment lost 2 bases, leaving 5 bases of the junction unmatched. The V gene's germline CDR1 is SGHRS and CDR2 YFSETQ. Complete variable domain (other parts from reference TRBV5-1 and TRBJ2-7): KAGVTQTPRYLIKTRGQQVTLSCSPISGHRSVSWYQQTPGQGLQFLFEYFSETQRNKGNFPGRFSGRQFSNSRSEMNVSTLELGDSALYLCASSFLAGATYEQYFGPGTRLTVT.

The V and J genes are TRBV25-1 and TRBJ2-2, with 10 bases fitting TRBD2. The V gene's germline CDR1 is MGHDK and CDR2 SYGVNS. The V segment lost 1 base and the J segment 6 bases; nucleotides outside the gene matches: 8. The CDR3 covers 17 residues. The CDR3 nucleotides read TGTGCCAGCAGTGAATGGGGAGCGGGAGGGCGGGCCGGGGAGCTGTTTTTT. Protein: CASSEWGAGGRAGELFF. Combining the CDR3 with reference TRBV25-1 and TRBJ2-2 gives the whole variable domain EADIYQTPRYLVIGTGKKITLECSQTMGHDKMYWYQQDPGMELHLIHYSYGVNSTEKGDLSSESTVSRIRTEHFPLTLESARPSHTSQYLCASSEWGAGGRAGELFFGEGSRLTVL.

V gene TRBV7-2 combines with J gene TRBJ2-3; 10 bases fit TRBD1. In germline, CDR1 is SGHTA, CDR2 FQGNSA. The V gene end was trimmed by 1 base and the J gene end by 1 base; junction bases not matched to a gene: 2. The CDR3 sequence is 16 residues long. DNA for the CDR3: TGTGCCAGCAGCTTAGAGGGGACAGGGGGCACAGATACGCAGTATTTT. Protein product: CASSLEGTGGTDTQYF.

The rearrangement links TRBV28 to TRBJ1-2, with 8 bases that match TRBD1. V lost 0 bases, J lost 4 bases, and 4 bases stayed unmatched. Looked up from germline, CDR1 is MDHEN and CDR2 is SYDVKM. This CDR3 is 15 amino acids long. The DNA for the CDR3 is TGTGCCAGCAGTTTATGGAGACAGGGGATCTATGGCTACACCTTC. Protein sequence: CASSLWRQGIYGYTF.

The chain has TRBV10-1 and TRBJ2-3; D might be TRBD1 (5 bases). The CDR3 is 14 amino acids. V was shortened by 2 bases and J by 1 base, with 7 bases between the two germline ends. Germline loops: CDR1 WNHNN, CDR2 SYGVQD (reference sequence). CDR3 bases: TGCGCCAGCAGTGAGCGACAGCGCACAGATACGCAGTATTTT. It codes for CASSERQRTDTQYF.

The CDR3 coding sequence is TGCAGCGTTGAAGATCTTTCCCTAGAGCAAATAGCAGATACGCAGTATTTT. Amino acid sequence: CSVEDLSLEQIADTQYF. The chain combines TRBV29-1 with TRBJ2-3; no clear D. The germline gives CDR1 SQVTM, CDR2 ANQGSEA. With 0 bases removed from V and 4 bases from J, the gap between germline ends came to 20 bases. This CDR3 spans 17 amino acids.

About this clone itself: The sample contains more than one DNA sequence encoding this CDR3. This sequence joins TRBV29-1 and TRBJ2-7; D ambiguous. This CDR3 is 11 amino acids long. The V end was cut by 2 bases, the J end by 4 bases, with 6 bases between. Germline CDR1 SQVTM, CDR2 ANQGSEA. The CDR3 sequence is CSVENGYEQYF. The CDR3 region has the DNA TGCAGCGTTGAAAACGGGTACGAGCAGTACTTC.

The chain recombines TRBV27 with TRBJ2-3; 11 bases agree with TRBD2. The CDR3 runs to 16 residues. Germline trimming cut 5 bases from V and 6 bases from J; bases unmatched to any gene: 10. The germline CDR1 and CDR2 sequences are MNHEY and SMNVEV (reference sequence). For the CDR3, the DNA is TGTGCCAGCAGTCCACACCTAGCGGGAGGCAGGGATACGCAGTATTTT. It is translated as CASSPHLAGGRDTQYF.

The V call is TRBV6-5, the J call TRBJ1-1, with a tentative D call TRBD1 (5 bases). This CDR3 has 15 residues. Per germline, CDR1 MNHEY and CDR2 SVGAGI. The V gene lost 0 bases and the J gene lost 6 bases, with 14 bases spanning the gap. This CDR3 is CASSYSSKGAAEAFF. The CDR3 bases are TGTGCCAGCAGTTACTCGAGTAAAGGGGCGGCTGAAGCTTTCTTT.

The J gene is TRBJ2-5, the V gene TRBV2; 8 positions agree with TRBD2. Germline-derived CDR1 and CDR2 are SNHLY and FYNNEI. This CDR3 comprises 15 residues. V was clipped by 8 bases and J by 3 bases; unmatched bases: 11. The CDR3, as DNA: TGTGCCAGCCATACAACGAGTAGCGGGAAAGAGACCCAGTACTTC. Encoded protein: CASHTTSSGKETQYF.

This chain links TRBV5-4 with TRBJ1-4; TRBD1 might be the D (6 bases). This CDR3 contains 14 residues. Germline-derived CDR1 and CDR2 are SGHNT and YYREEE (reference sequence). Trimming cost V 3 bases and J 4 bases, with 10 bases left between them. CDR3 nucleotide sequence: TGTGCCAGCAGCTCGGACAGCCTTAATGAAAAACTGTTTTTT. It is translated as CASSSDSLNEKLFF.

CDR3 region: CASSLGVAGGPSLTDTQYF. In nucleotides, the CDR3 is TGTGCCAGCAGCTTGGGTGTAGCGGGGGGGCCCTCGCTAACAGATACGCAGTATTTT. The J gene is TRBJ2-3, the V gene TRBV7-9, with 11 bases matching TRBD2. The CDR3 spans 19 residues. Per the germline V gene, CDR1 is SEHNR and CDR2 is FQNEAQ (reference sequence). V lost 3 bases to trimming and J lost 3 bases; unmatched junction nucleotides: 14.

The chain is built from TRBV28 and TRBJ1-2, with 11 bases aligning to TRBD1. J lost 6 bases, V lost 2 bases, and 5 bases had no gene match. Looked up from germline, CDR1 is MDHEN and CDR2 is SYDVKM. This CDR3 region has 15 residues. Here the CDR3 reads CASSLGTGGPNGYTF. CDR3 nucleotides: TGTGCCAGCAGTTTAGGGACAGGGGGGCCGAATGGCTACACCTTC.

This clone was detected only once. The chain is built from TRBV7-2 and TRBJ2-7; the D is unclear. Trimming shortened V by 5 bases and J by 4 bases, and 9 bases separated the two germline ends. There are 12 residues in the CDR3. Germline CDR1 is SGHTA and CDR2 is FQGNSA. The CDR3 DNA reads as TGTGCCAGCAGCCTCGACTTTTACGAGCAGTACTTC. This sequence encodes CASSLDFYEQYF.

The chain uses TRBV5-4 and TRBJ2-5; no definite D call. Trimming took 4 bases from V and 7 from J, leaving 20 bases between them. CDR3 length: 15 residues. The V gene's germline CDR1 is SGHNT and CDR2 YYREEE (reference sequence). CDR3 protein: CASSPGSAEPGTQYF. The CDR3, as DNA: TGTGCCAGCAGCCCCGGTTCGGCAGAACCGGGGACCCAGTACTTC.